The following is a T cell receptor (beta chain) sequence with its context. Its specificity is not known. The record originates from a study of T cells and Merkel cell carcinoma outcomes. Trimming took 2 bases from V and 5 from J, leaving 12 bases between them. In germline, CDR1 is MDHEN, CDR2 SYDVKM. The CDR3 length is 15 residues. General study results and limits: Reportedly, T-cell repertoire with density predicts Merkel cell carcinoma outcomes.

Clones were read by immunoSEQ multiplex PCR, and TCRdb kept only the in-frame ones, dropping some. The table includes around 1,800 clones, 80% to 95% detected once. The sample comprised tumor tissue from Merkel cell carcinoma. The TCR sequence derives from a human donor with Merkel cell carcinoma. The chain combines TRBV28 with TRBJ1-4; possible D gene TRBD1, 6 bases. The CDR3 here is CASSLEAGENEKLFF. The CDR3 nucleotides read TGTGCCAGCAGTTTAGAGGCAGGGGAAAATGAAAAACTGTTTTTT. The complete variable domain, with remaining parts taken from reference TRBV28 and TRBJ1-4, reads DVKVTQSSRYLVKRTGEKVFLECVQDMDHENMFWYRQDPGLGLRLIYFSYDVKMKEKGDIPEGYSVSREKKERFSLILESASTNQTSMYLCASSLEAGENEKLFFGSGTQLSVL.